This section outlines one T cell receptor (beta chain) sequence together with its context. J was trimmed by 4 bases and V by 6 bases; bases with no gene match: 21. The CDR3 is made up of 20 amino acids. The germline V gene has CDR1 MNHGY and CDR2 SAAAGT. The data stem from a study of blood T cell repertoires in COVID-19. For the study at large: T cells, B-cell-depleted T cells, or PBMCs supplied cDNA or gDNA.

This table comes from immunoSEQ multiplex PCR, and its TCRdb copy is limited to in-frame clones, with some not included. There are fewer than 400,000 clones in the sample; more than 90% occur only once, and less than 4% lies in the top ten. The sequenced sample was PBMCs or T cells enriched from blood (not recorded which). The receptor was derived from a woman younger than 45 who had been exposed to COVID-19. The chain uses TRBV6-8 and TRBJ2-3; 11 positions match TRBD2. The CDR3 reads CASSHPGGGASSGGPDTQYF. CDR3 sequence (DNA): TGTGCCAGCAGCCACCCCGGTGGGGGAGCGTCTAGCGGGGGGCCAGATACGCAGTATTTT.